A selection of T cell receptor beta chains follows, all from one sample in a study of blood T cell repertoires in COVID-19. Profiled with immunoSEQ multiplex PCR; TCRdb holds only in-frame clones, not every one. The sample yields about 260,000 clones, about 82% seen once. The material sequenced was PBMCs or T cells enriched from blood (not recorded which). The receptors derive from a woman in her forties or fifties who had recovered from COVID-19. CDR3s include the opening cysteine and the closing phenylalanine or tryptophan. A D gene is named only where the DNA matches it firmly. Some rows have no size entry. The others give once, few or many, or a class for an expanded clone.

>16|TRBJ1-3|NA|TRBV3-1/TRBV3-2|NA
TGTGCCAGCAGCGGCGGGGGGCCACTCCCCGGAAACACCATATATTTT
CASSGGGPLPGNTIYF
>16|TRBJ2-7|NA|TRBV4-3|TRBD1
TGCGCCAGCAGCCCTGCTTGGACAGGGGGAAAAAACGAGCAGTACTTC
CASSPAWTGGKNEQYF
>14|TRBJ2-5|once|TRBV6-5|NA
TGTGCCAGCAGTTACTCCGTTAACCAAGAGACCCAGTACTTC
CASSYSVNQETQYF
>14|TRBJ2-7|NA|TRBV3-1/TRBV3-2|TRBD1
TGTGCCAGCAGTTTGTTGGGACAGGGCTACGAGCAGTACTTC
CASSLLGQGYEQYF
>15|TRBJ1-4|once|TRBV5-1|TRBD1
TGCGCCAGTGCCCCCTCGGGACAGAAGAATGAAAAACTGTTTTTT
CASAPSGQKNEKLFF
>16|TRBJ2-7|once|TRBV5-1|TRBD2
TGCGCCAGCAGCTTTGAGTTAGCGGGAGGGCTCGCCGAGCAGTACTTC
CASSFELAGGLAEQYF
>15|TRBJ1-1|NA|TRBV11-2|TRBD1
TGTGCCAGCAGCGTAAGACAGGGAATGAACACTGAAGCTTTCTTT
CASSVRQGMNTEAFF
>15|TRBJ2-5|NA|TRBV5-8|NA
TGTGCCAGCAGCCTACCTAGGGGGATTGGGGAGACCCAGTACTTC
CASSLPRGIGETQYF
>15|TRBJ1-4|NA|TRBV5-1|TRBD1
TGCGCCAGCAGCTTGGGGACAGGGATGTGGGAAAAACTGTTTTTT
CASSLGTGMWEKLFF
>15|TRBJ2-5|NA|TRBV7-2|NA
TGTGCCAGCAGCCCTGCGGGGCGGAGCTGGGAGACCCAGTACTTC
CASSPAGRSWETQYF
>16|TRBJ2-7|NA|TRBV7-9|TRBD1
TGTGCCAGCAGCCTGCCAGGAGGGACAGGTGTCTACGAGCAGTACTTC
CASSLPGGTGVYEQYF
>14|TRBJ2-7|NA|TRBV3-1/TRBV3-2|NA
TGTGCCAGCAGCCAAGCTCCCAGTTCCTACGAGCAGTACTTC
CASSQAPSSYEQYF
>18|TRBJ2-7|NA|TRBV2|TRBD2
TGTGCCAGCAGTGAAGCACGAGGGTCTGGCGGGAGTCCCCACGAGCAGTACTTC
CASSEARGSGGSPHEQYF
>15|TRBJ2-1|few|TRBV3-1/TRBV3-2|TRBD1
TGTGCCAGCAGCCATCTGTGGGACAGGGTCAATGAGCAGTTCTTC
CASSHLWDRVNEQFF
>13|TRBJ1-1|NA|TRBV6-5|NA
TGTGCCAGCACCCGAGGGATGAACACTGAAGCTTTCTTT
CASTRGMNTEAFF
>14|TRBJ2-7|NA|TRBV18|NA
TGTGCCAGCTCACCCGACTGGAGCTCCTACGAGCAGTACTTC
CASSPDWSSYEQYF
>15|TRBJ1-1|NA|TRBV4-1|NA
TGCGCCAGCAGCCAAGCGGGGGGACAGAACACTGAAGCTTTCTTT
CASSQAGGQNTEAFF
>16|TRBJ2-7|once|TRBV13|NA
TGTGCCAGCAGCCTTCGACTTACCGGGACAATGTACGAGCAGTACTTC
CASSLRLTGTMYEQYF
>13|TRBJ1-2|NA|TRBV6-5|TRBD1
TGTGCCAGCAGTTTTGACAGGGATGGCGGCTACACCTTC
CASSFDRDGGYTF
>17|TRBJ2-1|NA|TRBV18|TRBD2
TGTGCCAGCTCACCCTCCAAGTCTAGCGGGAGTTCGAATGAGCAGTTCTTC
CASSPSKSSGSSNEQFF
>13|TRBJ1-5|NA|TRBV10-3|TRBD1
TGTGCCATCAGGGACAGGGAGGATCAGCCCCAGCATTTT
CAIRDREDQPQHF
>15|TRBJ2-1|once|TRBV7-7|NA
TGTGCTAGCAGCTTAGGGGCGGGGATTGGCAATGAGCAGTTCTTC
CASSLGAGIGNEQFF
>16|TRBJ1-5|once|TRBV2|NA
TGTGCCAGCAGTGACTGGACAGTGGGCAGCAATCAGCCCCAGCATTTT
CASSDWTVGSNQPQHF
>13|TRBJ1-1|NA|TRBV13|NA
TGTGCCAGCAGCTTCGCGAAGAACACTGAAGCTTTCTTT
CASSFAKNTEAFF
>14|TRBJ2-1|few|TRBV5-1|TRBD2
TGCGCCAGCAGCACAGGGACTAGGAACAATGAGCAGTTCTTC
CASSTGTRNNEQFF
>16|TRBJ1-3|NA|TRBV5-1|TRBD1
TGCGCCAGCAGCTGGGACAGGCAAAGCTCTGGAAACACCATATATTTT
CASSWDRQSSGNTIYF
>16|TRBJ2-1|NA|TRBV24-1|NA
TGTGCCACCAGTGATCCCACAGCTAACTCCTACAATGAGCAGTTCTTC
CATSDPTANSYNEQFF
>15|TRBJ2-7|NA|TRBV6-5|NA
TGTGCCAGCAGTTACGAGAGCCGGGTTGGCCACGAGCAGTACTTC
CASSYESRVGHEQYF
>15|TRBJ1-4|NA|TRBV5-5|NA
TGTGCCAGCAGCTTCGGGGATACAACTAATGAAAAACTGTTTTTT
CASSFGDTTNEKLFF
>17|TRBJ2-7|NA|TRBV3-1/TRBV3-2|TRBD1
TGTGCCAGCAGCCAAGACCCCTCCGGGACAGGGGTCTCACGGCAGTACTTC
CASSQDPSGTGVSRQYF
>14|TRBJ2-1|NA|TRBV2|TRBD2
TGTGCCAGCAGTGCTAGCGGGGGGATGGTTGAGCAGTTCTTC
CASSASGGMVEQFF
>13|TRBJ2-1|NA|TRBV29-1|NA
TGCAGCTTTGCCGACGGGAGTATAAATGAGCAGTTCTTC
CSFADGSINEQFF
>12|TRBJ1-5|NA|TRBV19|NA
TGTGCCAGTAGACTACAGGGAGAGCCCCAGCATTTT
CASRLQGEPQHF
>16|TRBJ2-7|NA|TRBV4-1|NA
TGCGCCAGCAGCCTATCAGGTTCTTCGAACCCCTACGAGCAGTACTTC
CASSLSGSSNPYEQYF
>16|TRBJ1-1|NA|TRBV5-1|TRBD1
TGCGCCAGCAGCCCGGAGACAGGGATGTGGAACACTGAAGCTTTCTTT
CASSPETGMWNTEAFF
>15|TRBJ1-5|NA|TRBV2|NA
TGTGCCAGCCAGGGCCAGGGTACTAACAATCAGCCCCAGCATTTT
CASQGQGTNNQPQHF
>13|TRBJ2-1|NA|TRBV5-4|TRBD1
TGTGCCAGCAGCGGGGACAGTCACAATGAGCAGTTCTTC
CASSGDSHNEQFF
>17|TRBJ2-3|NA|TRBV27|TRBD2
TGTGCCAGCAGTATAAGGGCTAGCGGCCCCACGGGAGATACGCAGTATTTT
CASSIRASGPTGDTQYF
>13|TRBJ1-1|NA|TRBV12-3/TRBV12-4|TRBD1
TGTGCCAGCAGGGGACAGCTGGTCGCTGAAGCTTTCTTT
CASRGQLVAEAFF
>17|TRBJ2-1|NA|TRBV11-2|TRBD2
TGTGCCAGCAGCTTCTACATAGTGACTAGCGGACACAATGAGCAGTTCTTC
CASSFYIVTSGHNEQFF